This TCR beta chain was captured by sequencing in a study of shared clonotypes between healthy human individuals. Study conclusions and caveats: Sequencing depth was predicted to influence how clonotypes are shared among donors.

The repertoire was sequenced with immunoSEQ multiplex PCR; TCRdb's copy has only in-frame clones and lacks some. This sample has 500,000 to 650,000 clones; just over 75% occur once, and the top ten carry about 12%. As for this clone: Its antigen is not identified.

Donors were healthy HIV-negative adults without recently reported acute infections or vaccinations. Sequenced: PBMCs. This receptor was identified in a woman between 40 and 50 years old in good health. Some clones in this sample may be carry-over from other donors' samples.

CDR3 DNA: TGTGCCAGTAGGGATGAGACAGATCCTAATCGGAAACTGTTTTTT. Its protein product is CASRDETDPNRKLFF. This sequence joins TRBV19 and TRBJ1-4; possibly TRBD1 for D (5 bases). Germline CDR1 LNHDA, CDR2 SQIVND (reference sequence). CDR3 length equals 15 residues. Trimming left V 6 bases short and J 11 bases short, with 22 bases between.